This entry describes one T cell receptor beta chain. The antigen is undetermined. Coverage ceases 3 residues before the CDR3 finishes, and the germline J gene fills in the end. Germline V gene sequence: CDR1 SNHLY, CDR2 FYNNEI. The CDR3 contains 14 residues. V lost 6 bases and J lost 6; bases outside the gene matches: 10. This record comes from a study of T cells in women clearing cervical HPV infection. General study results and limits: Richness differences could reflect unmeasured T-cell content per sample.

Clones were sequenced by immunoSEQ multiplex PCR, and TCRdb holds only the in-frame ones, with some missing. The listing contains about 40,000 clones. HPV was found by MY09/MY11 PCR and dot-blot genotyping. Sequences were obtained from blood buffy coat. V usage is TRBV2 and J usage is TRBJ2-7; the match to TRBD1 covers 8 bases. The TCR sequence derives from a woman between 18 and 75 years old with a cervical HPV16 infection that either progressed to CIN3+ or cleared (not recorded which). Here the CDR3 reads CASSTPGQGLEQYF. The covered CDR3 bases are TGTGCCAGCAGCACCCCTGGACAGGGACTCGAG.